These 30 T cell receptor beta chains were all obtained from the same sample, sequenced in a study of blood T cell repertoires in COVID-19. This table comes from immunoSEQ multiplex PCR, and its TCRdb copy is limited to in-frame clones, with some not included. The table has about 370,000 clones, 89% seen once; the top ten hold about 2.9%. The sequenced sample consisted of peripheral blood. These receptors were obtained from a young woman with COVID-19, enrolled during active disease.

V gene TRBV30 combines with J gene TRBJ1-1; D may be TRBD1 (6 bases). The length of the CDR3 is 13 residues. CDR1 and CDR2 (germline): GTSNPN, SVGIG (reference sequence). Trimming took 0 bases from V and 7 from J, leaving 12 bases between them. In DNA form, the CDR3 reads TGTGCCTGGAGTGTATGGAGGGGGGGTGAAGCTTTCTTT. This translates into CAWSVWRGGEAFF. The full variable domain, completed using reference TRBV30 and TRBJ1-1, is SQTIHQWPATLVQPVGSPLSLECTVEGTSNPNLYWYRQAAGRGLQLLFYSVGIGQISSEVPQNLSASRPQDRQFILSSKKLLLSDSGFYLCAWSVWRGGEAFFGQGTRLTVV.

The DNA of the CDR3 is TGTGCCAGCAGTCACCTGACATGGGAGTCCCGGAACTATGGCTACACCTTC. Translating it yields CASSHLTWESRNYGYTF. The rearrangement joins TRBV28 to TRBJ1-2, with D unresolved. CDR1 MDHEN and CDR2 SYDVKM come from the germline V gene. Trimming cost V 5 bases and J 2 bases, with 21 bases left between them. This CDR3 is built from 17 residues.

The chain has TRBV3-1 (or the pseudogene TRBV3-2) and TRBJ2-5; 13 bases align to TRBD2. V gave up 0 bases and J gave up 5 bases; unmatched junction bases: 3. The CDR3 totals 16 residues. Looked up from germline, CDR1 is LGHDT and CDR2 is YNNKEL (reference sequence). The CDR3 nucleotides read TGTGCCAGCAGCCAAGAGGGACTAGCGGGACCGGAGACCCAGTACTTC. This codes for CASSQEGLAGPETQYF.

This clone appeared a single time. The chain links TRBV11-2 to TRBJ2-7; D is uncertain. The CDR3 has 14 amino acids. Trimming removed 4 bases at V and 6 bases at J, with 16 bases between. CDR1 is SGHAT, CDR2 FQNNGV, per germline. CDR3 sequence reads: CASSSVSWATEQYV. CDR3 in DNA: TGTGCCAGCAGCTCAGTTTCGTGGGCTACCGAGCAGTACGTC.

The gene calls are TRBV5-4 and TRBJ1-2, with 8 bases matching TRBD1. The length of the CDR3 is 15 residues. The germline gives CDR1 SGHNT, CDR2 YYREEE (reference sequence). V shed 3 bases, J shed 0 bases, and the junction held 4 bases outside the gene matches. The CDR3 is CASSSDRGANYGYTF. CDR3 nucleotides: TGTGCCAGCAGCTCCGACAGGGGAGCTAACTATGGCTACACCTTC.

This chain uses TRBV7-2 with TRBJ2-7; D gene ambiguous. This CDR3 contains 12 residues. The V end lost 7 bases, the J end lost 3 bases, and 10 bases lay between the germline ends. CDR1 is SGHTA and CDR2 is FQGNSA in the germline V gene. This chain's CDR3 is CASNCDCYEQYV. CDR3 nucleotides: TGTGCCAGCAACTGCGACTGCTACGAGCAGTACGTC.

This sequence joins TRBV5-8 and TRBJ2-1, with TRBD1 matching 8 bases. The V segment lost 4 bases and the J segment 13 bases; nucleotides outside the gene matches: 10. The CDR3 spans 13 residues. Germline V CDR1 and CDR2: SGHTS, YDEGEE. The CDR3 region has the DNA TGTGCCAGCAGCGTGAGGCAGGGGGCGCATCAGTTCTTC. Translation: CASSVRQGAHQFF.

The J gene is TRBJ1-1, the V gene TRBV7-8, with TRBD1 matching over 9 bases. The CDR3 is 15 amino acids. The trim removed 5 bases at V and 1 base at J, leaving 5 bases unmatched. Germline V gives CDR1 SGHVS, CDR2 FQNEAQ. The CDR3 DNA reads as TGTGCCAGCAGCACCGTGGGACAGGGGAACACTGAAGCTTTCTTT. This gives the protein CASSTVGQGNTEAFF.

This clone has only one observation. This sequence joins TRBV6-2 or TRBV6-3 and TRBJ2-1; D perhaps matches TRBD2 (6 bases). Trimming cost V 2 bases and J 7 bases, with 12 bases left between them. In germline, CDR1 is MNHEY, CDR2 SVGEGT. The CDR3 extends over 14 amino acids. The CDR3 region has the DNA TGTGCCAGCAGTTACGGCGGGATGTGGAATGAGCAGTTCTTC. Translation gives CASSYGGMWNEQFF.

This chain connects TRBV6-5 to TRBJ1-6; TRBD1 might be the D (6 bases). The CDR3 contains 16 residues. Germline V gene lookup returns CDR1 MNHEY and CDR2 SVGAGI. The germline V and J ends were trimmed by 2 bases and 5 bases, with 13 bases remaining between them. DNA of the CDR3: TGTGCCAGCAGTTACGAATACAGGGCCCATAATTCACCCCTCCACTTT. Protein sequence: CASSYEYRAHNSPLHF.

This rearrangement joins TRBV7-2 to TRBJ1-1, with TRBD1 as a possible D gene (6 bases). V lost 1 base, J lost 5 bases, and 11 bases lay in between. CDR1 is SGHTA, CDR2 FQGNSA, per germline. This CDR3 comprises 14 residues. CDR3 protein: CASSLESGVTEAFF. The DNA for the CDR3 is TGTGCCAGCAGCTTAGAGTCAGGGGTAACTGAAGCTTTCTTT.

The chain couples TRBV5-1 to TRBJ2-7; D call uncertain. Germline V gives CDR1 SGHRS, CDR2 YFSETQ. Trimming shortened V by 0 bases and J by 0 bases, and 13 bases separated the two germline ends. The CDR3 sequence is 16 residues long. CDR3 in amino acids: CASSLDVARSSYEQYV. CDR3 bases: TGCGCCAGCAGCTTGGATGTTGCAAGGAGCTCCTACGAGCAGTACGTC.

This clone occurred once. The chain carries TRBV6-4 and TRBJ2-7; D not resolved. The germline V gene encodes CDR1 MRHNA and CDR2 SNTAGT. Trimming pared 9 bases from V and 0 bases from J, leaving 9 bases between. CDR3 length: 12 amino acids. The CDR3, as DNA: TGTGCCAGAACAGTTTCCTCCTACGAGCAGTACGTC. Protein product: CARTVSSYEQYV.

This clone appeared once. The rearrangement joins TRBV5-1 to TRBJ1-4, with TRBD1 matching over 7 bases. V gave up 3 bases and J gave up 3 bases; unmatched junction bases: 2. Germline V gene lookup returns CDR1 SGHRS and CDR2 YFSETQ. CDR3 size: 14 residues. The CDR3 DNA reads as TGCGCCAGCAGCTCGGGACAGTCTAATGAAAAACTGTTTTTT. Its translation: CASSSGQSNEKLFF.

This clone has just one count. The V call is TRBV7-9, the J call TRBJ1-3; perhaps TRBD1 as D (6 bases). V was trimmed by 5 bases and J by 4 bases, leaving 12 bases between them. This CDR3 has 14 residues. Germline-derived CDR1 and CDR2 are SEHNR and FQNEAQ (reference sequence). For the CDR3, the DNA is TGTGCCAGCAGCACTCGGACAGACGGAAACACCATATATTTT. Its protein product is CASSTRTDGNTIYF.

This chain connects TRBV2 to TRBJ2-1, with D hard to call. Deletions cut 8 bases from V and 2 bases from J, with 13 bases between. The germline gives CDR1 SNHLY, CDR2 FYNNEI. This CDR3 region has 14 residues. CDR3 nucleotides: TGTGCCAGCGGCGAAACAGTAACCTACAATGAGCAGTTCTTC. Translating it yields CASGETVTYNEQFF.

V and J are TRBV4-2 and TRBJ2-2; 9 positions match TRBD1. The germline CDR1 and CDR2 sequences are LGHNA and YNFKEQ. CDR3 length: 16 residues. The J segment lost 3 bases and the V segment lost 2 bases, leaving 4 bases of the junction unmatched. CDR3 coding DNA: TGTGCCAGCAGCCAAACCCGGACAGGGGACACCGGGGAGCTGTTTTTT. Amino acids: CASSQTRTGDTGELFF.

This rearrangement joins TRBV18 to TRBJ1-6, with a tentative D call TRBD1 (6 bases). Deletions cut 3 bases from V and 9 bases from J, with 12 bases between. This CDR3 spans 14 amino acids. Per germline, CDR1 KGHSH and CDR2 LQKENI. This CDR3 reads CASSPGSQGSPLHF. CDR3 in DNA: TGTGCCAGCTCACCCGGATCACAGGGTTCACCCCTCCACTTT.

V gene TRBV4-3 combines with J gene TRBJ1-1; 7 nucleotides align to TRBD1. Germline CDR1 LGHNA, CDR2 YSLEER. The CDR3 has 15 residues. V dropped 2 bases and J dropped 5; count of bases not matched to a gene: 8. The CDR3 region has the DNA TGCGCCAGCAGCCAAAGCACAGGGGATTTTACTGAAGCTTTCTTT. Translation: CASSQSTGDFTEAFF.

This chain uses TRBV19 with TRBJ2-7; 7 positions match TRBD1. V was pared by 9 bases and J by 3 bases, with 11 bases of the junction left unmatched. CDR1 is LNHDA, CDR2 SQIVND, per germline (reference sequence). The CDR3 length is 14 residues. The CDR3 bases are TGTGCCAGCAACGCAGGGGGTTTTGTCTACGAGCAGTACTTC. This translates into CASNAGGFVYEQYF.

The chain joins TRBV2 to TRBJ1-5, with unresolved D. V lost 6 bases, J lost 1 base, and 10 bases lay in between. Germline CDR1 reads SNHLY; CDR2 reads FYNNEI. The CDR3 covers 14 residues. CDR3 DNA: TGTGCCAGCAGCCCCGGACTGAGCAATCAGCCCCAGCATTTT. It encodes CASSPGLSNQPQHF.

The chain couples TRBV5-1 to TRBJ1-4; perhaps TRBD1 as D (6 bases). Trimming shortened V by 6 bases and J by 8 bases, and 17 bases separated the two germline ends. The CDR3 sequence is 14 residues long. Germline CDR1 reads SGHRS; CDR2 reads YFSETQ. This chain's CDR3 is CASKGSTGQEKLFF. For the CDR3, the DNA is TGCGCCAGCAAAGGGTCTACAGGGCAGGAAAAACTGTTTTTT.

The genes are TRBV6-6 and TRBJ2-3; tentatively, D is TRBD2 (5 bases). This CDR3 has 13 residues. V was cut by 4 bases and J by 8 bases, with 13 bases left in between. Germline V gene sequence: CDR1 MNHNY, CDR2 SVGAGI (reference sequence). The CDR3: CASSFAGGGTQYF. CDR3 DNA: TGTGCCAGCAGTTTTGCCGGTGGAGGTACGCAGTATTTT.

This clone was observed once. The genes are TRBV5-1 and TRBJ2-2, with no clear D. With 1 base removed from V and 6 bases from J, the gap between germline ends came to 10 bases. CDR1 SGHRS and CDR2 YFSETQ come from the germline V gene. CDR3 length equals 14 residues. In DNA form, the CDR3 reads TGCGCCAGCAGCTTGTCAGGTTGGGCCGGGGAGCTGTTTTTT. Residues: CASSLSGWAGELFF. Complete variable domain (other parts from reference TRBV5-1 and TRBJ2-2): KAGVTQTPRYLIKTRGQQVTLSCSPISGHRSVSWYQQTPGQGLQFLFEYFSETQRNKGNFPGRFSGRQFSNSRSEMNVSTLELGDSALYLCASSLSGWAGELFFGEGSRLTVL.

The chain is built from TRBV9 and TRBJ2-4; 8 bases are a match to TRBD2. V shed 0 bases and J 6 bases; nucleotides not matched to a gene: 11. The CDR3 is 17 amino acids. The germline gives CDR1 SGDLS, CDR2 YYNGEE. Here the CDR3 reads CASSVGISGTHINIQYF. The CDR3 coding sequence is TGTGCCAGCAGCGTAGGGATTAGCGGGACCCATATAAACATTCAGTACTTC. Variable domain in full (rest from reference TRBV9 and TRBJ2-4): DSGVTQTPKHLITATGQRVTLRCSPRSGDLSVYWYQQSLDQGLQFLIQYYNGEERAKGNILERFSAQQFPDLHSELNLSSLELGDSALYFCASSVGISGTHINIQYFGAGTRLSVL.

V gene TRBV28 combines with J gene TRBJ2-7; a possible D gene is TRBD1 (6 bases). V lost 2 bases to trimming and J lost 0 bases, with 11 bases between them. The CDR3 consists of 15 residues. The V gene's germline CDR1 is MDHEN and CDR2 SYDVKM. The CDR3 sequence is CASSLHKGGSYEQYF. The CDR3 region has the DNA TGTGCCAGCAGTTTACACAAAGGGGGCTCCTACGAGCAGTACTTC.

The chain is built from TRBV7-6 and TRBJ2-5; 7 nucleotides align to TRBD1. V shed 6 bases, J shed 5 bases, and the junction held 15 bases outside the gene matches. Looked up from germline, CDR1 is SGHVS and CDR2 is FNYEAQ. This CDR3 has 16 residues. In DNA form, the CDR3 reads TGTGCCAGCAGTCGAACAGGGGCCGTTGTAGGGGAGACCCAGTACTTC. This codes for CASSRTGAVVGETQYF.

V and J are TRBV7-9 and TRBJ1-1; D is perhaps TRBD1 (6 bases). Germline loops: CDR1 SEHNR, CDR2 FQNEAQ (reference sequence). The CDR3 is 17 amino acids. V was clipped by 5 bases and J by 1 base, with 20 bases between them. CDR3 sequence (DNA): TGTGCCAGCAGCCCGGGTACAGGGCCTATGGAGAACACTGAAGCTTTCTTT. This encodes CASSPGTGPMENTEAFF.

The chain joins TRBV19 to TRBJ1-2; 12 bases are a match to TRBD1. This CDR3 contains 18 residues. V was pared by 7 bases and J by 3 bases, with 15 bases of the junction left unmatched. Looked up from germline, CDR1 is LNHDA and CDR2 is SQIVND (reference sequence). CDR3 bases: TGTGCCAGTACCAACAGCGGGGGACAGGGGGCGTCCTACTATGGCTACACCTTC. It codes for CASTNSGGQGASYYGYTF.

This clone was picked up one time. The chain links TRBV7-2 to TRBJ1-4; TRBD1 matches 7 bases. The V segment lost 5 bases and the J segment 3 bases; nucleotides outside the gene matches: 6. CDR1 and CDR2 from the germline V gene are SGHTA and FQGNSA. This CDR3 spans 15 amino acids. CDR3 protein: CASSPRQGANEKLFF. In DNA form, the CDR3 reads TGTGCCAGCAGCCCAAGACAGGGAGCTAATGAAAAACTGTTTTTT.